Included here is one TCR beta chain sequence, with context. Its target is unknown. The sample belongs to a study of persistence of HIV-infected CD4 T cells. Findings and caveats of the study: Degenerate expanded CDR3beta sequences were enriched among CMV- and Gag-responding cells. CMV- and Gag-responding cells had lower TCRbeta richness than CD3/CD28-responding cells.

This was the immunoSEQ version 4 assay in survey mode. Assay used: immunoSEQ multiplex PCR; TCRdb lists only in-frame clones, some missing. The data show 25,000 to 30,000 clones, around 82% seen once. Stimulation used around 10 ug/mL lysate from CMV-infected fibroblasts. CD40L-negative CD69-negative CD45RO-high memory CD4+ T cells were sorted as populations depleted of antigen-responding cells. V lost 7 bases, J lost 0 bases, and 16 bases lay in between. The germline gives CDR1 LGHNA, CDR2 YNFKEQ. The CDR3 has 17 amino acids. The origin of this receptor is an adult man with HIV who was CMV-seropositive. The specimen was CD4+ T cells sorted from PBMCs after 18-hour stimulation, collected from a patient who received antiretroviral therapy. The chain joins TRBV4-2 to TRBJ2-6; D possibly corresponds to TRBD1 (6 bases). This chain's CDR3 is CASTSTGISSGANVLTF. CDR3 sequence (DNA): TGTGCCAGCACTTCGACAGGTATAAGCTCTGGGGCCAACGTCCTGACTTTC.